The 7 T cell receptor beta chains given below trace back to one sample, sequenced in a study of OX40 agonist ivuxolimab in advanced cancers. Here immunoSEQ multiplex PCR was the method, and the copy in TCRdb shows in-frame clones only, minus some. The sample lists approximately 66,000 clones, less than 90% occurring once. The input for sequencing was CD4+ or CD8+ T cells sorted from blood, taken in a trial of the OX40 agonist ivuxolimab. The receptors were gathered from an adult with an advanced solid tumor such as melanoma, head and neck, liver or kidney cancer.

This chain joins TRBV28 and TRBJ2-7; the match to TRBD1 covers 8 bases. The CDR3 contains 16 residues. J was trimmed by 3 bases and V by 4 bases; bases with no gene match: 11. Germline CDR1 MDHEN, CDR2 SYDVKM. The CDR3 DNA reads TGTGCCAGCAGTTCCACCAGGGGGCGCTGGATCTACGAGCAGTACTTC. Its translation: CASSSTRGRWIYEQYF.

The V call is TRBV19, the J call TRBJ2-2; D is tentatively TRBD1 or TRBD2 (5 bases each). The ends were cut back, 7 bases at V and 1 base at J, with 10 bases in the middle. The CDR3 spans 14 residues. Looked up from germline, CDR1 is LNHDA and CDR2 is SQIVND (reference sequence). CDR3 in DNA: TGTGCCAGTAAACCGGGACGGAACACCGGGGAGCTGTTTTTT. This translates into CASKPGRNTGELFF.

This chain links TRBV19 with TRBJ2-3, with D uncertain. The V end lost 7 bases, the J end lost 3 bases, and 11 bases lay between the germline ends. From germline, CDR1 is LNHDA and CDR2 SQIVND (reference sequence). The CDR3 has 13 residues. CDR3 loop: CASNSWGTDTQYF. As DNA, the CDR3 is TGTGCCAGTAATAGCTGGGGAACAGATACGCAGTATTTT. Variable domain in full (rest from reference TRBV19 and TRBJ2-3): DGGITQSPKYLFRKEGQNVTLSCEQNLNHDAMYWYRQDPGQGLRLIYYSQIVNDFQKGDIAEGYSVSREKKESFPLTVTSAQKNPTAFYLCASNSWGTDTQYFGPGTRLTVL.

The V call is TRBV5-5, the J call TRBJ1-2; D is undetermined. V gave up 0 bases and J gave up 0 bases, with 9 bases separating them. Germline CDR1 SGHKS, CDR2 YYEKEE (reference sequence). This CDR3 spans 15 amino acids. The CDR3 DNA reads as TGTGCCAGCAGCTTGGCAAGAGCGGCTAACTATGGCTACACCTTC. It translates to CASSLARAANYGYTF.

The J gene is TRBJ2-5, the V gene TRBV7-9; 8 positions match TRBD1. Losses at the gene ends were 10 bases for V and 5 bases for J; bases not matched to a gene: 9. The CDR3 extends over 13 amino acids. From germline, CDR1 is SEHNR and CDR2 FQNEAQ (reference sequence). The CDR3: CAILTGAGETQYF. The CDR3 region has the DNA TGTGCCATCTTGACAGGGGCTGGGGAGACCCAGTACTTC.

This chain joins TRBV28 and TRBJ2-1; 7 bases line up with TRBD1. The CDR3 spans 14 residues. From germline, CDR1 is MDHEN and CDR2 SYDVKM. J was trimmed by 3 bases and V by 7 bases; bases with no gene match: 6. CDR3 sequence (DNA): TGTGCCAGCACTAGGGGGCTTGTCTACAATGAGCAGTTCTTC. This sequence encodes CASTRGLVYNEQFF.

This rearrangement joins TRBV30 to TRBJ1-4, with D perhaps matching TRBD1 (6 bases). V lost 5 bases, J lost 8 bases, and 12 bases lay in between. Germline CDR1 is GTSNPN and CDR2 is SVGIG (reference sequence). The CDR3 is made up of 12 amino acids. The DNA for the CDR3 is TGTGCCTGGGTACAGGGTGGAGAAAAACTGTTTTTT. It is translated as CAWVQGGEKLFF.